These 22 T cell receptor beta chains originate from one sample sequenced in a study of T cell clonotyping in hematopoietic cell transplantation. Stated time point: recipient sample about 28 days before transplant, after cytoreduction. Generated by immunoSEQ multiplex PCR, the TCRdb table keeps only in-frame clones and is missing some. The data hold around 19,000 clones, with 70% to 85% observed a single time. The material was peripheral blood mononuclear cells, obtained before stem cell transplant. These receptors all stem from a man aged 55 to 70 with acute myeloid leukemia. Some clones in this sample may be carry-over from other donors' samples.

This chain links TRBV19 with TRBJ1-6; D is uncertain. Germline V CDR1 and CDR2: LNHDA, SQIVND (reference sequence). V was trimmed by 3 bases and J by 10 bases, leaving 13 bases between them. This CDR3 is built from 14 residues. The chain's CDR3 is CASSIDSNGSPLHF. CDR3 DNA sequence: TGTGCCAGTAGTATCGACTCCAACGGCTCACCCCTCCACTTT.

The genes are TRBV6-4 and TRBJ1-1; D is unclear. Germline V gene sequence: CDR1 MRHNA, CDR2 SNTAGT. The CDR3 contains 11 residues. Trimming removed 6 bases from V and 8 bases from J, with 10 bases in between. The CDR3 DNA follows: TGTGCCAGCAGCGAACACCCGGAAGCTTTCTTT. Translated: CASSEHPEAFF.

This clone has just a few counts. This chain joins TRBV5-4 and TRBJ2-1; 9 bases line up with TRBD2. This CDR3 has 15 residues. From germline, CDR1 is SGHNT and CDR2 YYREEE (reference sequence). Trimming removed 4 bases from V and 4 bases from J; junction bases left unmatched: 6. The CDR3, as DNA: TGTGCCAGCAGCCCCAAGCGGGGGGAATACAATGAGCAGTTCTTC. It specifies CASSPKRGEYNEQFF. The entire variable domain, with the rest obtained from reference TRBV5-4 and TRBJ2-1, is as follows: ETGVTQSPTHLIKTRGQQVTLRCSSQSGHNTVSWYQQALGQGPQFIFQYYREEENGRGNFPPRFSGLQFPNYSSELNVNALELDDSALYLCASSPKRGEYNEQFFGPGTRLTVL.

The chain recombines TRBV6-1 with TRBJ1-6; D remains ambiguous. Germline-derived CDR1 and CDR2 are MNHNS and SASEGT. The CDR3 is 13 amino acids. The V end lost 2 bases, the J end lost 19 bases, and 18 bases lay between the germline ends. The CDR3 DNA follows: TGTGCCAGCAGTGAAACCCAAGGTGGCAGTGGGCACTTT. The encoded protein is CASSETQGGSGHF.

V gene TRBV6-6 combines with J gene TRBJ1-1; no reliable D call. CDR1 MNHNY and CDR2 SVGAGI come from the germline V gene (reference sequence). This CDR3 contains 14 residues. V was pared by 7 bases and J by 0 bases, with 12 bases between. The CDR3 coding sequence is TGTGCCAGCAAAACCGCCGGGCTGAACACTGAAGCTTTCTTT. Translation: CASKTAGLNTEAFF.

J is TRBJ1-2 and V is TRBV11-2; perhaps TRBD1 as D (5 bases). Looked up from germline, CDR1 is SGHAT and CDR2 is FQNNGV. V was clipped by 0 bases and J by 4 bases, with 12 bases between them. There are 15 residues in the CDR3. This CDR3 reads CASSLDPGSAYGYTF. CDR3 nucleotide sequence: TGTGCCAGCAGCTTAGATCCAGGGTCGGCCTATGGCTACACCTTC. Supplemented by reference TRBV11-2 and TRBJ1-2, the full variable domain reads EAGVAQSPRYKIIEKRQSVAFWCNPISGHATLYWYQQILGQGPKLLIQFQNNGVVDDSQLPKDRFSAERLKGVDSTLKIQPAKLEDSAVYLCASSLDPGSAYGYTFGSGTRLTVV.

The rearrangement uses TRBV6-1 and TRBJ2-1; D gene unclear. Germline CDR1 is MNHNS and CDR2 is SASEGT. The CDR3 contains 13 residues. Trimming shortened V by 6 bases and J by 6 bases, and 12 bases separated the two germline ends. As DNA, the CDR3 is TGTGCCAGCAGGTACGTGACGGGCAATGAGCAGTTCTTC. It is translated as CASRYVTGNEQFF.

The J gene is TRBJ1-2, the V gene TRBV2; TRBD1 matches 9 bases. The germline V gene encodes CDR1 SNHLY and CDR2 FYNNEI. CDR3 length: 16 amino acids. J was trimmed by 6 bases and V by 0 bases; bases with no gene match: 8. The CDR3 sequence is CASSEARPQGANGYTF. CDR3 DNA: TGTGCCAGCAGTGAAGCGAGGCCACAGGGGGCGAATGGCTACACCTTC.

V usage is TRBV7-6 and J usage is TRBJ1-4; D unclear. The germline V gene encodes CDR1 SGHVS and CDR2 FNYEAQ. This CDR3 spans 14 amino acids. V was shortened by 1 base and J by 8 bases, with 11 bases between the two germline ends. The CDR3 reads CASSLDRAFEKLFF. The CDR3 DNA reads TGTGCCAGCAGCTTAGACCGGGCTTTCGAAAAACTGTTTTTT. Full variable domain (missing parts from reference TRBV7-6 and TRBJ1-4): GAGVSQSPRYKVTKRGQDVALRCDPISGHVSLYWYRQALGQGPEFLTYFNYEAQQDKSGLPNDRFSAERPEGSISTLTIQRTEQRDSAMYRCASSLDRAFEKLFFGSGTQLSVL.

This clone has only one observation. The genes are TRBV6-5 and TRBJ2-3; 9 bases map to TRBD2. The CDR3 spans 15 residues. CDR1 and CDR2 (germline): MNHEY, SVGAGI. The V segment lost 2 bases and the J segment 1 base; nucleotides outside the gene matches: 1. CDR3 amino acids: CASSYVAGGTDTQYF. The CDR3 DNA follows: TGTGCCAGCAGTTACGTAGCGGGAGGCACAGATACGCAGTATTTT.

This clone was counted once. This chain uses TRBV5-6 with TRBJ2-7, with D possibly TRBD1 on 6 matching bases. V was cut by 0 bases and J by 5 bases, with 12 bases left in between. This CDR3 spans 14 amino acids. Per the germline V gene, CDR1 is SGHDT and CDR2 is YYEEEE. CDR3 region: CASSLGGYRDEQYF. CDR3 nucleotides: TGTGCCAGCAGCTTGGGGGGCTACAGGGACGAGCAGTACTTC. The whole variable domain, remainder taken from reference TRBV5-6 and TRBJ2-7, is DAGVTQSPTHLIKTRGQQVTLRCSPKSGHDTVSWYQQALGQGPQFIFQYYEEEERQRGNFPDRFSGHQFPNYSSELNVNALLLGDSALYLCASSLGGYRDEQYFGPGTRLTVT.

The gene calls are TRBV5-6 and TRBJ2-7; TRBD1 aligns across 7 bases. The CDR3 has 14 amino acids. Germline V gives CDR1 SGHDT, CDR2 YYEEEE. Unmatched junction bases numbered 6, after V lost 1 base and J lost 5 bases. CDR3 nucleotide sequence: TGTGCCAGCAGCTTGTTACAGGGGATGAACGAGCAGTACTTC. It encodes CASSLLQGMNEQYF.

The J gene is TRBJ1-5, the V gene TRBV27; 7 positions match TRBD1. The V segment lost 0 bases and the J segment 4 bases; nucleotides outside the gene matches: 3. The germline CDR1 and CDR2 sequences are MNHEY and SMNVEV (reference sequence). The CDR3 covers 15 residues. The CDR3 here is CASSLSLQGNQPQHF. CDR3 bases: TGTGCCAGCAGTTTATCGTTACAGGGGAATCAGCCCCAGCATTTT.

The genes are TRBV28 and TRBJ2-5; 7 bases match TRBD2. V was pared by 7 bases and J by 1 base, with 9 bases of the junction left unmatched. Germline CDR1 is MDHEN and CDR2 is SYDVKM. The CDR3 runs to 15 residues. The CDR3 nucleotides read TGTGCCAGCAATTCCCGGACTAGGGCCCAAGAGACCCAGTACTTC. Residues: CASNSRTRAQETQYF.

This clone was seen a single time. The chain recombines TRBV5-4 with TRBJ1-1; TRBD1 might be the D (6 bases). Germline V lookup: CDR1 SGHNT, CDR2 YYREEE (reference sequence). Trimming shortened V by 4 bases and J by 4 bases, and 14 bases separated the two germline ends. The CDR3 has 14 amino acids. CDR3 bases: TGTGCCAGCAGCCCGGAAGGGGGTAGCACTGAAGCTTTCTTT. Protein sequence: CASSPEGGSTEAFF.

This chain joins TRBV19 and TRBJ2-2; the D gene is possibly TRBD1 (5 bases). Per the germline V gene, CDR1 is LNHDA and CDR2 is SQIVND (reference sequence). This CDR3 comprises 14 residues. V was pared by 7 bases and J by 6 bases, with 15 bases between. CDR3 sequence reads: CASKRAPGPGELFF. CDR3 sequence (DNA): TGTGCCAGTAAACGAGCCCCAGGGCCCGGGGAGCTGTTTTTT.

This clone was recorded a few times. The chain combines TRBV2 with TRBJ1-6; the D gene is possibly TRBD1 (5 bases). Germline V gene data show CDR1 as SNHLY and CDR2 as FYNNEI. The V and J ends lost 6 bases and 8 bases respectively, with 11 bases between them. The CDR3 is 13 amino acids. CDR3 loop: CASRLTADSPLHF. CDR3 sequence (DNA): TGTGCCAGCAGGCTGACAGCGGATTCACCCCTCCACTTT.

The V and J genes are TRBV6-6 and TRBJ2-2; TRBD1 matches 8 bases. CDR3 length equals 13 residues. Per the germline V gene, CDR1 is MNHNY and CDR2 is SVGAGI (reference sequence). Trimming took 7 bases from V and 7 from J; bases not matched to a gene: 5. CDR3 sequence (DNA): TGTGCCAGCAAGCAGGGGGCGGGCGGGGAGCTGTTTTTT. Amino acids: CASKQGAGGELFF.

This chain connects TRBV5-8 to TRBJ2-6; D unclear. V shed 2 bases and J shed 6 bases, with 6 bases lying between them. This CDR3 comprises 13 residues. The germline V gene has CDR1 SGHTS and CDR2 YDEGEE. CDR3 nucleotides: TGTGCCAGCAGCTTCCCTGAGGCCAACGTCCTGACTTTC. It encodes CASSFPEANVLTF.

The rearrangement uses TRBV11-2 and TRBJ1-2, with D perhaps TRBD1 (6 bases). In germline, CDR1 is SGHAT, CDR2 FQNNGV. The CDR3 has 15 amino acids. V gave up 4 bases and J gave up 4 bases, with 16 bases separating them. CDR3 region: CASSSTGGTIYGYTF. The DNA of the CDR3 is TGTGCCAGCAGCTCAACTGGGGGCACAATCTATGGCTACACCTTC.

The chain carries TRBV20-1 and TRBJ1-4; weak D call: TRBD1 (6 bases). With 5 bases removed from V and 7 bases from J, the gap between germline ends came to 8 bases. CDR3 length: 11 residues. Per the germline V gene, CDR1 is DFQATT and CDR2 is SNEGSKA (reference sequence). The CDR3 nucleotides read TGCAGTGCTCCACAGGGTGAAAAACTGTTTTTT. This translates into CSAPQGEKLFF.

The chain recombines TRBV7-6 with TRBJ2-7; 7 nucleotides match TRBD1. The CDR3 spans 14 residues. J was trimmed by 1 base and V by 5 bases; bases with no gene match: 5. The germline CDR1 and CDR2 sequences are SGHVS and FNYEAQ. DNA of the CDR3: TGTGCCAGCAGCCAAGACAGGGTATCCTACGAGCAGTACTTC. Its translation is CASSQDRVSYEQYF.